The 28 T cell receptor beta chains below come from one sample, sequenced in a study of beta chain features in type 1 diabetes. The study's findings and limits: Shorter TCRB CDR3s, moderately but significantly so, marked every one of the four CD4+ subsets in Type 1 diabetes patients.

These TCRs are of unknown antigen specificity. The authors reverse transcribed all of the isolated RNA, so sequencing captured expressed TCRB transcripts. Sequenced by immunoSEQ multiplex PCR; TCRdb stores in-frame clones only, minus some. This table holds under 300,000 clones, approximately 25% found once. The specimen was naive CD4+ T cells from blood. Every receptor here comes from a woman aged 25 to 45 with type 1 diabetes.

The chain recombines TRBV6-6 with TRBJ2-1; D remains unclear. V lost 2 bases, J lost 10 bases, and 9 bases lay in between. Per the germline V gene, CDR1 is MNHNY and CDR2 is SVGAGI (reference sequence). The length of the CDR3 is 12 residues. The CDR3 region is CASSYDWAEQFF. CDR3 nucleotide sequence: TGTGCCAGCAGTTACGATTGGGCGGAGCAGTTCTTC.

The chain's CDR3 is CAWSPESYEQYF. The CDR3, as DNA: TGTGCCTGGAGCCCCGAGTCCTACGAGCAGTACTTC. The chain recombines TRBV30 with TRBJ2-7, with D hard to call. Trimming took off 3 bases at V and 1 base at J, with 7 bases between the two ends. Germline CDR1 GTSNPN, CDR2 SVGIG (reference sequence). The CDR3 totals 12 residues.

This clone was observed a single time. The chain is built from TRBV19 and TRBJ2-5, with a possible D match to TRBD2 (7 bases). The germline CDR1 and CDR2 sequences are LNHDA and SQIVND (reference sequence). This CDR3 spans 13 amino acids. Trimming removed 7 bases from V and 5 bases from J, with 14 bases in between. Here the CDR3 reads CASIGGLGETQYF. CDR3 DNA sequence: TGTGCCAGTATCGGGGGGCTCGGGGAGACCCAGTACTTC.

The chain couples TRBV7-2 to TRBJ2-7, with 7 bases fitting TRBD2. The CDR3 sequence is 14 residues long. CDR1 is SGHTA, CDR2 FQGNSA, per germline. V shed 4 bases and J 6 bases; nucleotides not matched to a gene: 9. The CDR3 region is CASSSSGLAGEQYF. The CDR3 coding sequence is TGTGCCAGCAGCTCCTCGGGGTTAGCGGGCGAGCAGTACTTC. Combining the CDR3 with reference TRBV7-2 and TRBJ2-7 gives the whole variable domain GAGVSQSPSNKVTEKGKDVELRCDPISGHTALYWYRQSLGQGLEFLIYFQGNSAPDKSGLPSDRFSAERTGGSVSTLTIQRTQQEDSAVYLCASSSSGLAGEQYFGPGTRLTVT.

The V gene is TRBV30, the J gene TRBJ2-7; 7 bases are a match to TRBD2. The CDR3 contains 14 residues. J lost 1 base, V lost 2 bases, and 5 bases had no gene match. CDR1 and CDR2 from the germline V gene are GTSNPN and SVGIG (reference sequence). CDR3 residues: CAWSLGGGSYEQYF. The CDR3 DNA sequence: TGTGCCTGGAGTTTGGGGGGGGGTTCCTACGAGCAGTACTTC.

The chain employs TRBV4-2 and TRBJ2-3, with D tentatively TRBD2 (5 bases). This CDR3 spans 15 amino acids. Germline CDR1 LGHNA, CDR2 YNFKEQ. Trimming took off 3 bases at V and 0 bases at J, with 10 bases between the two ends. Written as DNA, the CDR3 is TGTGCCAGCAGCCAGGACCGGACTAGCACAGATACGCAGTATTTT. The encoded protein is CASSQDRTSTDTQYF.

The J gene is TRBJ2-3, the V gene TRBV28; maybe TRBD2 (5 bases). V was pared by 4 bases and J by 6 bases, with 17 bases between. The CDR3 runs 15 residues. Germline V gene lookup returns CDR1 MDHEN and CDR2 SYDVKM. The CDR3 coding sequence is TGTGCCAGCAGTTCAGCCGGAGGTCCCCTTGATACGCAGTATTTT. Protein: CASSSAGGPLDTQYF.

V gene TRBV19 combines with J gene TRBJ1-2, with 9 bases fitting TRBD1. Germline V gene sequence: CDR1 LNHDA, CDR2 SQIVND (reference sequence). The length of the CDR3 is 14 residues. After removal of 9 bases from V and 6 bases from J, the junction contained 11 bases not matched to a gene. As DNA, the CDR3 is TGTGCCAGCGACACCGGACGGACAGGGGATGGCTACACCTTC. Residues: CASDTGRTGDGYTF.

This clone was seen once. The chain uses TRBV6-1 and TRBJ2-1, with 11 nucleotides matching TRBD2. The length of the CDR3 is 15 residues. Germline lookup yields CDR1 MNHNS and CDR2 SASEGT. With V trimmed by 4 bases and J by 5 bases, 4 bases remained unmatched. CDR3 protein: CASSGVAGGNNEQFF. CDR3 DNA: TGTGCCAGCAGTGGGGTAGCGGGAGGGAACAATGAGCAGTTCTTC.

The V and J genes are TRBV30 and TRBJ2-4; D not certain. CDR3 size: 15 residues. Germline loops: CDR1 GTSNPN, CDR2 SVGIG (reference sequence). V was cut by 2 bases and J by 0 bases, with 11 bases left in between. The CDR3 DNA reads as TGTGCCTGGAGTATCTCAGGATTAGCCAAAAACATTCAGTACTTC. Translating gives CAWSISGLAKNIQYF.

This chain connects TRBV7-2 to TRBJ2-7; D call uncertain. The V gene's germline CDR1 is SGHTA and CDR2 FQGNSA. V was cut by 3 bases and J by 9 bases, with 21 bases left in between. The CDR3 loop spans 15 amino acids. Here the CDR3 reads CASSFPTDSYEGQYF. The CDR3 nucleotides are TGTGCCAGCAGCTTCCCAACAGATTCCTACGAAGGGCAGTACTTC.

V gene TRBV5-1 combines with J gene TRBJ2-3; 8 bases fit TRBD2. J gave up 0 bases and V 6 bases, and 3 bases lay outside the gene matches. CDR1 and CDR2 from the germline V gene are SGHRS and YFSETQ. This CDR3 spans 14 amino acids. The CDR3 protein is CASMSGGSTDTQYF. The DNA for the CDR3 is TGCGCCAGCATGAGCGGGGGAAGCACAGATACGCAGTATTTT. Full variable domain (remainder filled in from reference TRBV5-1 and TRBJ2-3): KAGVTQTPRYLIKTRGQQVTLSCSPISGHRSVSWYQQTPGQGLQFLFEYFSETQRNKGNFPGRFSGRQFSNSRSEMNVSTLELGDSALYLCASMSGGSTDTQYFGPGTRLTVL.

This clone has just a few counts. This rearrangement joins TRBV4-1 to TRBJ1-5, with a tentative D call TRBD1 (5 bases). This CDR3 spans 17 amino acids. Germline V gene lookup returns CDR1 MGHRA and CDR2 YSYEKL. V was clipped by 0 bases and J by 0 bases, with 12 bases between them. The DNA for the CDR3 is TGCGCCAGCAGCCAAGACGACGACAGTTATAGCAATCAGCCCCAGCATTTT. Its translation: CASSQDDDSYSNQPQHF.

In its sample, this clone was seen a few times. Within the sample, other DNA sequences also encode this same CDR3. The V call is TRBV18, the J call TRBJ1-1; 8 positions match TRBD1. V dropped 3 bases and J dropped 3; count of bases not matched to a gene: 3. The CDR3 has 14 amino acids. CDR1 and CDR2 from the germline V gene are KGHSH and LQKENI. The CDR3 reads CASSPTGVDTEAFF. As DNA, the CDR3 is TGTGCCAGCTCACCGACAGGGGTAGACACTGAAGCTTTCTTT.

The V gene is TRBV1, the J gene TRBJ1-2; the table's D gene call, TRBD1, was not cross checked with the DNA. TRBV1 is marked as a pseudogene. The CDR3 loop spans 15 amino acids. CDR3 bases: TGCACCAGCAGCCAAGTAAGGGGGACAGGCGAGGGCTACACCTTC. Translated, it gives CTSSQVRGTGEGYTF.

The V gene is TRBV6-6, the J gene TRBJ1-2, with 7 bases that match TRBD1. Germline CDR1 and CDR2: MNHNY and SVGAGI (reference sequence). J gave up 4 bases and V 6 bases, and 5 bases lay outside the gene matches. The CDR3 has 13 amino acids. CDR3 protein: CASSRDRAYGYTF. CDR3 sequence (DNA): TGTGCCAGCAGCCGGGACAGAGCCTATGGCTACACCTTC.

The genes are TRBV29-1 and TRBJ2-5, with no clear D. This CDR3 has 14 residues. The V gene's germline CDR1 is SQVTM and CDR2 ANQGSEA. Between the trimmed V and J ends, which lost 0 bases and 5 bases, there was a span of 13 bases. CDR3 sequence (DNA): TGCAGCGTTGAAGAGATGGTACGGGTCGAGACCCAGTACTTC. The encoded protein is CSVEEMVRVETQYF. The whole variable domain, remainder taken from reference TRBV29-1 and TRBJ2-5, is SAVISQKPSRDICQRGTSLTIQCQVDSQVTMMFWYRQQPGQSLTLIATANQGSEATYESGFVIDKFPISRPNLTFSTLTVSNMSPEDSSIYLCSVEEMVRVETQYFGPGTRLLVL.

This chain uses TRBV30 with TRBJ2-1; D remains unclear. Germline V gives CDR1 GTSNPN, CDR2 SVGIG (reference sequence). V dropped 0 bases and J dropped 3 bases, with 12 bases sitting between them. The CDR3 runs to 15 residues. CDR3 in amino acids: CAWSVIPDIYNEQFF. The CDR3 DNA is TGTGCCTGGAGTGTAATTCCCGACATCTACAATGAGCAGTTCTTC.

The chain has TRBV4-1 and TRBJ2-1; 9 bases align to TRBD1. Germline-derived CDR1 and CDR2 are MGHRA and YSYEKL. Trimming took 1 base from V and 4 from J; bases not matched to a gene: 5. The CDR3 consists of 16 residues. This CDR3 reads CASSQGRGQGYNEQFF. For the CDR3, the DNA is TGCGCCAGCAGCCAAGGTAGGGGACAGGGTTACAATGAGCAGTTCTTC.

This clone showed up just a few times. The genes are TRBV14 and TRBJ2-1; 7 nucleotides align to TRBD2. The CDR3 sequence is 15 residues long. Trimming removed 0 bases from V and 7 bases from J; junction bases left unmatched: 6. The germline gives CDR1 SGHDN, CDR2 FVKESK. CDR3 amino acids: CASSQEAGEWNEQFF. CDR3 DNA: TGTGCCAGCAGCCAAGAGGCGGGAGAGTGGAATGAGCAGTTCTTC. The full variable domain, its missing parts supplied by reference TRBV14 and TRBJ2-1, is EAGVTQFPSHSVIEKGQTVTLRCDPISGHDNLYWYRRVMGKEIKFLLHFVKESKQDESGMPNNRFLAERTGGTYSTLKVQPAELEDSGVYFCASSQEAGEWNEQFFGPGTRLTVL.

The genes are TRBV29-1 and TRBJ1-2; weak D call: TRBD1 (5 bases). The CDR3 runs 16 residues. CDR1 and CDR2 (germline): SQVTM, ANQGSEA. The germline V and J ends were trimmed by 7 bases and 0 bases, with 21 bases remaining between them. Written as DNA, the CDR3 is TGCAGCGCGGGACTCGGGCAGCTCGATACTAACTATGGCTACACCTTC. Translated, it gives CSAGLGQLDTNYGYTF.

V is TRBV12-5 and J is TRBJ1-1; TRBD1 might be the D (6 bases). The CDR3 is made up of 14 amino acids. With 6 bases removed from V and 6 bases from J, the gap between germline ends came to 17 bases. Germline values: CDR1 LGHNT, CDR2 FRNRAP. The CDR3 loop is CASGFGGGDAEAFF. In nucleotides, the CDR3 is TGTGCTAGTGGCTTCGGCGGGGGCGATGCTGAAGCTTTCTTT.

The rearrangement uses TRBV6-5 and TRBJ1-2, with D maybe TRBD1 (6 bases). Trimming removed 4 bases from V and 14 bases from J, with 14 bases in between. The germline CDR1 and CDR2 sequences are MNHEY and SVGAGI. The CDR3 consists of 11 residues. CDR3 DNA sequence: TGTGCCAGCAGTTTACAGGGATCTGTTACCTTC. Protein sequence: CASSLQGSVTF.

The rearrangement links TRBV9 to TRBJ2-1, with D tentatively TRBD2 (5 bases). Germline V gene lookup returns CDR1 SGDLS and CDR2 YYNGEE. Trimming took 4 bases from V and 3 from J, leaving 17 bases between them. The CDR3 totals 16 residues. CDR3 residues: CASSTSLAGNYNEQFF. The CDR3 DNA reads as TGTGCCAGCAGCACCTCCCTCGCCGGGAACTACAATGAGCAGTTCTTC.

This clone was found a few times. The chain uses TRBV4-1 and TRBJ2-1; TRBD2 matches at 7 bases. This CDR3 region has 15 residues. CDR1 is MGHRA and CDR2 is YSYEKL in the germline V gene. J gave up 7 bases and V 6 bases, and 12 bases lay outside the gene matches. The chain's CDR3 is CASSRDGAGVNEQFF. DNA of the CDR3: TGCGCCAGCAGTCGGGACGGGGCGGGAGTGAATGAGCAGTTCTTC.

This chain connects TRBV25-1 to TRBJ1-4, with D perhaps matching TRBD1 (6 bases). With 3 bases removed from V and 8 bases from J, the gap between germline ends came to 13 bases. Per germline, CDR1 MGHDK and CDR2 SYGVNS. The CDR3 consists of 14 residues. The CDR3 nucleotides read TGTGCCAGCAGTGACTACAGGGATCGAGAAAAACTGTTTTTT. Amino acids: CASSDYRDREKLFF.

The CDR3 DNA is TGTGCCAGCAGTAGCACTAGCGGGATTTCCTACGAGCAGTACTTC. It specifies CASSSTSGISYEQYF. The chain employs TRBV28 and TRBJ2-7; 10 nucleotides match TRBD2. This CDR3 region has 15 residues. Trimming removed 5 bases from V and 1 base from J; junction bases left unmatched: 5. Looked up from germline, CDR1 is MDHEN and CDR2 is SYDVKM.

This chain joins TRBV15 and TRBJ2-5, with D perhaps matching TRBD2 (7 bases). The CDR3 is made up of 14 amino acids. The germline V gene has CDR1 LNHNV and CDR2 YYDKDF (reference sequence). V was trimmed by 4 bases and J by 2 bases, leaving 11 bases between them. CDR3 bases: TGTGCCACCAGCAAGGGGGGGGCTCAAGAGACCCAGTACTTC. This encodes CATSKGGAQETQYF.